Shown below are 14 T cell receptor beta chains from a single sample sequenced in a study of OX40 agonist ivuxolimab in advanced cancers. Generated by immunoSEQ multiplex PCR, the TCRdb table keeps only in-frame clones and is missing some. The sample lists around 77,000 clones, over 85% occurring once. The sequenced sample was CD4+ or CD8+ T cells sorted from blood, obtained in a trial of the OX40 agonist ivuxolimab. These receptors came from an adult with an advanced solid tumor such as melanoma, head and neck, liver or kidney cancer.

This clone was recorded only once. The V call is TRBV4-3, the J call TRBJ2-2; D is uncertain. Trimming took off 3 bases at V and 4 bases at J, with 9 bases between the two ends. The CDR3 is 14 amino acids. CDR1 and CDR2 (germline): LGHNA, YSLEER. CDR3 amino acids: CASSQLHGTGELFF. CDR3 in DNA: TGCGCCAGCAGCCAGCTACACGGCACCGGGGAGCTGTTTTTT.

V usage is TRBV7-2 and J usage is TRBJ1-1; TRBD1 is a possible D gene (5 bases). This CDR3 region has 17 residues. The ends were cut back, 5 bases at V and 0 bases at J, with 19 bases in the middle. Germline values: CDR1 SGHTA, CDR2 FQGNSA. CDR3 residues: CASSPRRGEGLNTEAFF. The CDR3 DNA reads TGTGCCAGCAGCCCCCGACGGGGCGAAGGGTTGAACACTGAAGCTTTCTTT.

The V gene is TRBV4-3, the J gene TRBJ2-7, with D tentatively TRBD1 (5 bases). The CDR3 is 14 amino acids. Germline V gene lookup returns CDR1 LGHNA and CDR2 YSLEER. V lost 0 bases and J lost 2, with 8 bases in between. CDR3 sequence: CASSQDLGPYEQYF. The CDR3, as DNA: TGCGCCAGCAGCCAAGACCTGGGGCCCTACGAGCAGTACTTC.

The J gene is TRBJ2-1, the V gene TRBV6-1; 11 bases match TRBD1. This CDR3 contains 15 residues. Germline V gene data show CDR1 as MNHNS and CDR2 as SASEGT. V lost 8 bases, J lost 2 bases, and 5 bases stayed unmatched. CDR3 sequence reads: CASDPGQGAYNEQFF. CDR3 DNA sequence: TGTGCCAGCGATCCGGGACAGGGGGCCTACAATGAGCAGTTCTTC.

The CDR3 DNA sequence: TGCGCCAGCAGCTTGGCACTAGCGGGAGTCAAAGAGACCCAGTACTTC. Protein: CASSLALAGVKETQYF. The gene calls are TRBV5-1 and TRBJ2-5, with 11 positions matching TRBD2. With 0 bases clipped from V and 3 bases from J, the junction kept 4 bases outside the gene matches. The CDR3 spans 16 residues. The germline CDR1 and CDR2 sequences are SGHRS and YFSETQ. Drawing the rest from reference TRBV5-1 and TRBJ2-5, the complete variable domain is KAGVTQTPRYLIKTRGQQVTLSCSPISGHRSVSWYQQTPGQGLQFLFEYFSETQRNKGNFPGRFSGRQFSNSRSEMNVSTLELGDSALYLCASSLALAGVKETQYFGPGTRLLVL.

The chain has TRBV5-1 and TRBJ2-7, with 8 bases lining up with TRBD2. This CDR3 has 13 amino acids. Germline-derived CDR1 and CDR2 are SGHRS and YFSETQ. After removal of 1 base from V and 5 bases from J, the junction contained 2 bases not matched to a gene. The CDR3 DNA reads as TGCGCCAGCAGCTTGTCGGGAGGGAACGAGCAGTACTTC. Amino acid sequence: CASSLSGGNEQYF.

The rearrangement uses TRBV9 and TRBJ2-2; D is unclear. CDR3 length: 15 residues. With 0 bases removed from V and 7 bases from J, the gap between germline ends came to 13 bases. Germline CDR1 reads SGDLS; CDR2 reads YYNGEE. This CDR3 reads CASSVVVGHGGELFF. CDR3 DNA sequence: TGTGCCAGCAGCGTAGTTGTGGGCCATGGCGGGGAGCTGTTTTTT. Full variable domain (rest looked up from reference TRBV9 and TRBJ2-2): DSGVTQTPKHLITATGQRVTLRCSPRSGDLSVYWYQQSLDQGLQFLIQYYNGEERAKGNILERFSAQQFPDLHSELNLSSLELGDSALYFCASSVVVGHGGELFFGEGSRLTVL.

This rearrangement joins TRBV7-3 to TRBJ2-1; D may match TRBD1 or TRBD2 (5 bases each). In germline, CDR1 is SGHTA, CDR2 FQGTGA. V gave up 5 bases and J gave up 4 bases, with 15 bases separating them. There are 15 residues in the CDR3. CDR3 coding DNA: TGTGCCAGCAGCCTCCCCGCGAGGGGTTACAATGAGCAGTTCTTC. It translates to CASSLPARGYNEQFF.

The chain carries TRBV7-6 and TRBJ2-5; D gene uncertain. This CDR3 comprises 15 residues. V was shortened by 3 bases and J by 1 base, with 12 bases between the two germline ends. Per the germline V gene, CDR1 is SGHVS and CDR2 is FNYEAQ. The CDR3: CASSFLASAQETQYF. The CDR3 bases are TGTGCCAGCAGCTTTCTTGCGTCTGCCCAAGAGACCCAGTACTTC.

The J gene is TRBJ2-1, the V gene TRBV6-5; TRBD1 might be the D (6 bases). In germline, CDR1 is MNHEY, CDR2 SVGAGI. This CDR3 spans 15 amino acids. The CDR3 sequence: CAVREHEGDYNEQFF. CDR3 in DNA: TGTGCTGTAAGGGAGCATGAGGGGGACTACAATGAGCAGTTCTTC.

V is TRBV11-3 and J is TRBJ2-5, with 8 bases aligning to TRBD2. J gave up 0 bases and V 5 bases, and 14 bases lay outside the gene matches. CDR1 is SGHNT and CDR2 is YENEEA in the germline V gene. The CDR3 has 18 amino acids. CDR3 residues: CASSDPPRASGYQETQYF. In DNA form, the CDR3 reads TGTGCCAGCAGCGATCCCCCACGGGCTAGCGGGTACCAAGAGACCCAGTACTTC.

This chain joins TRBV7-2 and TRBJ1-1; D remains ambiguous. Trimming pared 5 bases from V and 11 bases from J, leaving 15 bases between. The CDR3 loop spans 12 amino acids. Germline loops: CDR1 SGHTA, CDR2 FQGNSA. In nucleotides, the CDR3 is TGTGCCAGCAGCCCTACGATATCAAGGGCTTTCTTT. Its translation: CASSPTISRAFF.

The chain combines TRBV6-6 with TRBJ2-2; D remains ambiguous. The CDR3 totals 14 residues. Germline assignment: CDR1 MNHNY and CDR2 SVGAGI (reference sequence). Deletions cut 11 bases from V and 0 bases from J, with 13 bases between. In nucleotides, the CDR3 is TGTGCCGGTAGGCCCCCGACGAACACCGGGGAGCTGTTTTTT. Its translation: CAGRPPTNTGELFF.

This chain connects TRBV6-5 to TRBJ2-7; D remains ambiguous. The V end lost 6 bases, the J end lost 5 bases, and 8 bases lay between the germline ends. This CDR3 spans 11 amino acids. From germline, CDR1 is MNHEY and CDR2 SVGAGI. CDR3 DNA sequence: TGTGCCAGCAGCTCCACCCACGAGCAGTACTTC. This encodes CASSSTHEQYF.